The clone carrying this T cell receptor beta chain was seen only a few times. The antigen remains undetermined. The record originates from a study of beta chain features in type 1 diabetes. The overall study: Cell yields, gender and age were comparable in patients and healthy donors. All of the samples together had more than 95 million sorted cells examined.

Whole-study results and caveats: The study notes PCR might favor shorter templates equally in patients and controls. Among patients with Type 1 diabetes, TCRB CDR3s were moderately but significantly shorter in every one of the four CD4+ subsets.

Expressed TCRB transcripts got sequenced, as all isolated RNA was reverse transcribed. It was found that naive, central memory and regulatory T cell samples averaged around 3.6 million reads. Libraries were prepared by immunoSEQ multiplex PCR; TCRdb keeps only in-frame clonotypes and omits some of them. This table holds hundreds of thousands of clones, about 14% found once. The germline V gene has CDR1 LNHDA and CDR2 SQIVND (reference sequence). The CDR3 is made up of 16 amino acids. Trimming took off 3 bases at V and 4 bases at J, with 18 bases between the two ends. The chain combines TRBV19 with TRBJ2-5, with D unresolved. Material for sequencing was naive CD4+ T cells from blood. This clonotype was sampled from a young man with type 1 diabetes. CDR3 region: CASSIGYSTSGETQYF. CDR3 DNA: TGTGCCAGTAGTATCGGTTACAGTACCTCGGGAGAGACCCAGTACTTC.